The 25 T cell receptor beta chains below were found in one sample sequenced in a study of blood T cells in healthy people across ages. Sample-barcoded 5' priming and a J-beta primer mix drove a second PCR of 7 to 11 cycles. TCRdb analysed the 5' RACE reads with MiXCR anew, one entry per CDR3 protein. The table records 600,000 or so distinct CDR3 sequences, under 55% of them present only once. Specimen: blood. These receptors all stem from a man older than 75 in good health.

The rearrangement uses TRBV15 and TRBJ2-5, with no clear D. The CDR3 length is 14 residues. V lost 3 bases to trimming and J lost 1 base, with 9 bases between them. Germline CDR1 is LNHNV and CDR2 is YYDKDF (reference sequence). CDR3 DNA: TGTGCCACCAGCAGGATGGTTTCCCAAGAGACCCAGTACTTC. Translation: CATSRMVSQETQYF.

This clonotype showed up just a few times. This sequence joins TRBV6-5 and TRBJ2-1, with 10 bases identical to TRBD1. Germline CDR1 is MNHEY and CDR2 is SVGAGI. The CDR3 extends over 15 amino acids. Trimming at V came to 5 bases and at J to 9 bases, leaving 10 bases not matched to a gene. CDR3 amino acids: CASSTGTGVVGEQFF. CDR3 coding DNA: TGTGCCAGCAGTACCGGGACAGGGGTAGTTGGTGAGCAGTTCTTC.

V usage is TRBV4-1 and J usage is TRBJ2-1; unclear D gene. The germline V gene has CDR1 MGHRA and CDR2 YSYEKL. CDR3 length: 13 residues. Trimming took off 2 bases at V and 6 bases at J, with 8 bases between the two ends. CDR3 bases: TGCGCCAGCAGCCAATACCTAGGCAATGAGCAGTTCTTC. Protein: CASSQYLGNEQFF.

There are a few counts of this clonotype. The chain carries TRBV6-6 and TRBJ1-5, with D perhaps TRBD1 (5 bases). From germline, CDR1 is MNHNY and CDR2 SVGAGI (reference sequence). This CDR3 has 13 residues. V dropped 7 bases and J dropped 6 bases, with 13 bases sitting between them. CDR3 sequence (DNA): TGTGCCAGCATGGATGGGGCCGGTCAGCCCCAGCATTTT. Amino acid sequence: CASMDGAGQPQHF.

The chain has TRBV29-1 and TRBJ2-3; D possibly corresponds to TRBD2 (5 bases). V lost 7 bases and J lost 4, with 9 bases in between. The germline V gene has CDR1 SQVTM and CDR2 ANQGSEA. The CDR3 length is 11 residues. The CDR3: CSETKADTQYF. The CDR3, as DNA: TGCAGCGAGACTAAGGCAGATACGCAGTATTTT.

This clonotype was seen repeatedly, ten times or more. The chain couples TRBV6-5 to TRBJ2-5; D remains unclear. Germline V lookup: CDR1 MNHEY, CDR2 SVGAGI. This CDR3 region has 12 residues. V was cut by 8 bases and J by 1 base, with 8 bases left in between. DNA for the CDR3: TGTGCCAGCGGACGGAGCCAAGAGACCCAGTACTTC. Protein product: CASGRSQETQYF.

Turning to this clonotype: Since a much larger clone is just one base distant, this may be a read error. This chain uses TRBV5-1 with TRBJ2-3; D is uncertain. CDR3 length: 13 amino acids. Trimming cost V 0 bases and J 3 bases, with 5 bases left between them. Germline CDR1 reads SGHRS; CDR2 reads YFSETQ. The CDR3 DNA reads TGCGCCAGCAGCTTGGAGCCGACAGATACGCAGTATTTT. It codes for CASSLEPTDTQYF.

This clonotype was counted a few times. The chain uses TRBV7-6 and TRBJ2-7; unclear D gene. This CDR3 region has 16 residues. CDR1 is SGHVS, CDR2 FNYEAQ, per germline. The ends were cut back, 5 bases at V and 0 bases at J, with 17 bases in the middle. CDR3 loop: CASSASRTTGSYEQYF. The CDR3 DNA is TGTGCCAGCAGCGCCTCGAGGACGACGGGCTCCTACGAGCAGTACTTC.

The chain recombines TRBV5-4 with TRBJ2-1; 13 nucleotides agree with TRBD2. The CDR3 sequence is 17 residues long. V was pared by 4 bases and J by 13 bases, with 17 bases of the junction left unmatched. Germline V CDR1 and CDR2: SGHNT, YYREEE (reference sequence). The CDR3 DNA reads as TGTGCCAGCAGCGCCTTGACTAGCGGGAGGACCCAAGAGACCCAGTTCTTC. This sequence encodes CASSALTSGRTQETQFF.

With respect to this clonotype: A single base separates this from a much larger clone, so it may be a read error. CDR3 DNA sequence: TGTGCCAGCAGCCGTCCTTGGGGACGCACAGTTGAGCAGTACTTC. It is translated as CASSRPWGRTVEQYF. The V gene is TRBV6-5, the J gene TRBJ2-7; D possibly uses TRBD1 or TRBD2 (5 bases each). The ends were cut back, 6 bases at V and 7 bases at J, with 22 bases in the middle. The germline gives CDR1 MNHEY, CDR2 SVGAGI. The CDR3 covers 15 residues.

This clonotype was counted a single time. The V call is TRBV29-1, the J call TRBJ2-7; possibly TRBD1 for D (6 bases). The CDR3 runs 12 residues. The V and J ends lost 5 bases and 2 bases respectively, with 10 bases between them. From germline, CDR1 is SQVTM and CDR2 ANQGSEA. The CDR3 DNA is TGCAGCGTTACCAGGGGTGCCTACGAGCAGTACTTC. It yields the protein CSVTRGAYEQYF.

This clonotype showed up many times. CDR3 loop: CASSLGLAASTDTQYF. CDR3 sequence (DNA): TGTGCCAGCAGCTTAGGACTAGCGGCTAGCACAGATACGCAGTATTTT. This sequence joins TRBV7-9 and TRBJ2-3; 9 bases are a match to TRBD2. From germline, CDR1 is SEHNR and CDR2 FQNEAQ (reference sequence). The CDR3 spans 16 residues. V lost 1 base to trimming and J lost 0 bases; unmatched junction nucleotides: 2.

This clonotype was counted once. The gene calls are TRBV7-8 and TRBJ1-2; D possibly corresponds to TRBD1 (5 bases). The CDR3 is 14 amino acids. V lost 7 bases, J lost 3 bases, and 15 bases lay in between. CDR1 and CDR2 (germline): SGHVS, FQNEAQ. CDR3 sequence: CASTSGRGHYGYTF. The CDR3 DNA reads as TGTGCCAGCACTTCAGGTCGGGGACACTATGGCTACACCTTC.

J is TRBJ2-1 and V is TRBV2; TRBD2 aligns across 10 bases. The CDR3 length is 16 residues. Germline CDR1 is SNHLY and CDR2 is FYNNEI. With V trimmed by 6 bases and J by 0 bases, 5 bases remained unmatched. The CDR3 reads CASRVLAGSSYNEQFF. DNA for the CDR3: TGTGCCAGCAGGGTACTAGCGGGGAGCTCCTACAATGAGCAGTTCTTC.

Remarks on this clonotype: One junction end does not reproduce the germline sequence, and a read error may be involved. This CDR3 reads CAGSPGTVGTDTQYF. DNA of the CDR3: TGTGCCGGCAGCCCAGGGACGGTTGGTACAGATACGCAGTATTTT. The V and J genes are TRBV11-2 and TRBJ2-3; D could derive from TRBD1 or TRBD2 (5 bases each). The germline gives CDR1 SGHAT, CDR2 FQNNGV. The CDR3 consists of 15 residues.

V gene TRBV7-8 combines with J gene TRBJ2-3; TRBD2 matches 8 bases. The CDR3 runs to 20 residues. Germline CDR1 is SGHVS and CDR2 is FQNEAQ. V lost 5 bases to trimming and J lost 2 bases; unmatched junction nucleotides: 21. The CDR3 nucleotides are TGTGCCAGCAGCGTCGGGGGGGCGGCGGCCCTCGGAGCACCCACAGATACGCAGTATTTT. It encodes CASSVGGAAALGAPTDTQYF.

V gene TRBV29-1 combines with J gene TRBJ2-1, with D perhaps TRBD2 (6 bases). The V end lost 7 bases, the J end lost 8 bases, and 21 bases lay between the germline ends. The germline CDR1 and CDR2 sequences are SQVTM and ANQGSEA. This CDR3 region has 14 residues. This CDR3 is CSAEALASTDEQFF. The CDR3 nucleotides read TGCAGCGCCGAGGCGCTAGCGAGTACCGATGAGCAGTTCTTC.

This clonotype was counted once. This chain joins TRBV20-1 and TRBJ2-2; 9 positions agree with TRBD1. Per germline, CDR1 DFQATT and CDR2 SNEGSKA (reference sequence). V lost 6 bases to trimming and J lost 4 bases; unmatched junction nucleotides: 6. CDR3 length: 14 residues. Written as DNA, the CDR3 is TGCAGTGCGGTACCGGGACAGGGCACCGGGGAGCTGTTTTTT. Its protein is CSAVPGQGTGELFF.

This rearrangement joins TRBV24-1 to TRBJ1-2, with 10 bases aligning to TRBD1. With the DNA end fitting TRBJ2-5 better, the J assignment may be wrong. Germline CDR1 is KGHDR and CDR2 is SFDVKD. The length of the CDR3 is 15 residues. The chain's CDR3 is CATSARGQGKETQYF. Written as DNA, the CDR3 is TGTGCCACCAGTGCCCGGGGACAGGGGAAAGAGACCCAGTACTTC.

The chain carries TRBV20-1 and TRBJ2-7; 8 nucleotides agree with TRBD2. The better agreement between TRBJ2-4 and the DNA end casts doubt on the J call. Germline-derived CDR1 and CDR2 are DFQATT and SNEGSKA (reference sequence). This CDR3 is built from 16 residues. In nucleotides, the CDR3 is TGCAGTGCTACCCTCGGGGGGGCCGGAACCAAAAACATTCAGTACTTC. Translation gives CSATLGGAGTKNIQYF.

This clonotype was seen only once. The V and J genes are TRBV3-1 and TRBJ1-6; maybe TRBD1 (5 bases). Germline values: CDR1 LGHDT, CDR2 YNNKEL (reference sequence). The CDR3 has 15 amino acids. V lost 1 base and J 7 bases, leaving 11 bases between the germline ends. This CDR3 reads CASSQVGVRNSPLHF. As DNA, the CDR3 is TGTGCCAGCAGCCAAGTAGGGGTCAGGAATTCACCCCTCCACTTT.

This clonotype was picked up a small number of times. The J gene is TRBJ2-7, the V gene TRBV3-1, with D tentatively TRBD1 (6 bases). The CDR3 contains 16 residues. Germline V gene lookup returns CDR1 LGHDT and CDR2 YNNKEL (reference sequence). Trimming stripped 2 bases from V and 7 bases from J, with 21 bases between. The CDR3 DNA follows: TGTGCCAGCAGCCAACGGTGGGCTACAGGGCATCGGGAGCAGTACTTC. This sequence encodes CASSQRWATGHREQYF.

This clonotype was observed a handful of times. The CDR3 sequence is CASSSPSQETQYF. The CDR3, as DNA: TGTGCCAGCAGCTCCCCGTCCCAAGAGACCCAGTACTTC. The V call is TRBV28, the J call TRBJ2-5; D unclear. In germline, CDR1 is MDHEN, CDR2 SYDVKM. The CDR3 is 13 residues long. V was cut by 6 bases and J by 1 base, with 9 bases left in between.

This clonotype has only a few counts. The rearrangement uses TRBV7-6 and TRBJ2-3, with D possibly TRBD2 on 7 matching bases. The CDR3 loop spans 15 amino acids. V lost 5 bases and J 6 bases, leaving 18 bases between the germline ends. CDR1 and CDR2 (germline): SGHVS, FNYEAQ. As DNA, the CDR3 is TGTGCCAGCAGCCTCAGACTACGGGGGGCCGATACGCAGTATTTT. Translating it yields CASSLRLRGADTQYF. Variable domain in full (rest from reference TRBV7-6 and TRBJ2-3): GAGVSQSPRYKVTKRGQDVALRCDPISGHVSLYWYRQALGQGPEFLTYFNYEAQQDKSGLPNDRFSAERPEGSISTLTIQRTEQRDSAMYRCASSLRLRGADTQYFGPGTRLTVL.

V usage is TRBV5-1 and J usage is TRBJ2-2; the D gene is possibly TRBD2 (7 bases). The CDR3 totals 15 residues. Germline values: CDR1 SGHRS, CDR2 YFSETQ. V lost 6 bases, J lost 4 bases, and 16 bases lay in between. DNA of the CDR3: TGCGCCAGCATCCCGGGGGGACACATCACCGGGGAGCTGTTTTTT. This encodes CASIPGGHITGELFF.